These T cell receptor beta chains were read from a single sample in a study of T cells after yellow fever vaccination. MiXCR, applied by TCRdb to the 5' RACE reads, yields one record per CDR3 protein. The table records about 320,000 distinct CDR3 sequences, 12% of them present only once. The sequencing used CD4+ T cells sorted from PBMCs, collected 15 days after the yellow fever booster vaccination. The receptors here all came from a man aged 18 to 29 who received the YFV17D yellow fever vaccine. CDR3s include the opening cysteine and the closing phenylalanine or tryptophan. A D gene is named only where the DNA matches it firmly. A row's size may be missing; if present it is once, few, many or a size class.

abundance	v_gene	len	d_gene	j_gene	CDR3aa	CDR3nt
NA	TRBV4-1	17	TRBD1	TRBJ1-5	CASSQDVGQGANQPQHF	TGCGCCAGCAGCCAAGATGTGGGACAGGGGGCGAATCAGCCCCAGCATTTT
NA	TRBV20-1	16	NA	TRBJ2-6	CSAPTPGGAGANVLTF	TGCAGTGCCCCGACGCCCGGGGGTGCTGGGGCCAACGTCCTGACTTTC
NA	TRBV10-3	15	TRBD2	TRBJ2-1	CAIGGLAGGKNEQFF	TGTGCCATCGGGGGACTAGCGGGGGGGAAAAATGAGCAGTTCTTC
NA	TRBV6-5	16	NA	TRBJ2-6	CASRTTGLSGANVLTF	TGTGCCAGCAGAACCACAGGCCTCTCTGGGGCCAACGTCCTGACTTTC
NA	TRBV4-1	13	NA	TRBJ2-5	CASSQDPGTPQYF	TGCGCCAGCAGCCAAGATCCCGGGACCCCCCAGTACTTC
many	TRBV29-1	10	NA	TRBJ2-7	CSVGEYEQYF	TGCAGCGTTGGCGAGTACGAGCAGTACTTC
NA	TRBV6-5	16	NA	TRBJ1-2	CASSYSWGRLNYGYTF	TGTGCCAGCAGTTACTCGTGGGGTAGATTAAACTATGGCTACACCTTC
NA	TRBV4-3	14	NA	TRBJ1-3	CASSQEWAGNTIYF	TGCGCCAGCAGCCAAGAGTGGGCTGGAAACACCATATATTTT
NA	TRBV5-1	17	NA	TRBJ2-5	CASSLGVDSGPQETQYF	TGCGCCAGCAGCTTGGGTGTTGATAGCGGTCCCCAAGAGACCCAGTACTTC
many	TRBV18	12	NA	TRBJ1-5	CASSPPAGPQHF	TGTGCCAGCTCACCACCAGCGGGGCCCCAGCATTTT
few	TRBV5-1	17	NA	TRBJ2-7	CASSLTAGASNYYEQYF	TGCGCCAGCAGCTTGACCGCCGGGGCCAGCAACTACTACGAGCAGTACTTC
many	TRBV7-9	14	NA	TRBJ2-3	CASSFGVNTDTQYF	TGTGCCAGCAGCTTTGGAGTGAACACAGATACGCAGTATTTT
NA	TRBV7-9	16	TRBD1	TRBJ1-5	CASSHLDRASNQPQHF	TGTGCCAGCAGCCATCTGGACAGGGCTAGCAATCAGCCCCAGCATTTT
many	TRBV20-1	13	NA	TRBJ2-3	CSPRGMGTDTQYF	TGCAGTCCACGGGGGATGGGCACAGATACGCAGTATTTT
many	TRBV24-1	13	NA	TRBJ2-2	CATSLSRTGELFF	TGTGCCACCAGTCTATCCCGCACCGGGGAGCTGTTTTTT
many	TRBV12-3/TRBV12-4	13	NA	TRBJ1-5	CASTPFSNQPQHF	TGTGCCAGCACCCCCTTTAGCAATCAGCCCCAGCATTTT
NA	TRBV19	14	NA	TRBJ1-2	CASGGAPLVYGYTF	TGTGCCAGCGGGGGGGCCCCCCTGGTCTATGGCTACACCTTC
many	TRBV9	14	NA	TRBJ2-5	CASSVGFTQETQYF	TGTGCCAGCAGCGTAGGGTTTACCCAAGAGACCCAGTACTTC
few	TRBV24-1	15	TRBD2	TRBJ2-3	CATSHSSGVPDTQYF	TGTGCCACCAGTCATTCTAGCGGGGTCCCAGATACGCAGTATTTT
NA	TRBV7-2	16	TRBD1	TRBJ2-2	CASSRRQGRDTGELFF	TGTGCCAGCAGCCGAAGACAGGGGCGGGACACCGGGGAGCTGTTTTTT
NA	TRBV28	18	NA	TRBJ2-5	CARTFHLSGAGCEYAQYF	TGTGCCAGGACATTCCACCTCTCGGGGGCAGGTTGCGAGTACGCCCAGTACTTC
NA	TRBV7-9	14	NA	TRBJ1-1	CASSLVRSNTEAFF	TGTGCCAGCAGCTTAGTGCGGTCGAACACTGAAGCTTTCTTT
many	TRBV27	14	NA	TRBJ2-1	CASSFAGATNEQFF	TGTGCCAGCAGTTTCGCGGGGGCGACCAATGAGCAGTTCTTC
NA	TRBV5-5	15	NA	TRBJ1-4	CASSFLRDTNEKLFF	TGTGCCAGCAGCTTCCTGCGGGATACTAATGAAAAACTGTTTTTT
few	TRBV4-3	14	TRBD2	TRBJ2-5	CASSQAGLEETQYF	TGCGCCAGCAGCCAAGCAGGACTAGAAGAGACCCAGTACTTC
few	TRBV18	22	NA	TRBJ2-2	CASSPDPRDFRRSFQNTGELFF	TGTGCCAGCTCGCCAGACCCCCGGGACTTTCGTCGATCATTCCAGAACACCGGGGAGCTGTTTTTT
NA	TRBV10-3	14	TRBD2	TRBJ2-7	CAIRSGGDSYEQYF	TGTGCCATCAGGAGCGGGGGGGATTCCTACGAGCAGTACTTC
NA	TRBV7-9	14	NA	TRBJ1-1	CASRQGAGNTEAFF	TGTGCCAGCAGGCAGGGAGCCGGGAACACTGAAGCTTTCTTT
few	TRBV6-5	15	TRBD1	TRBJ1-4	CASRNPGQGNEKLFF	TGTGCCAGCAGAAACCCGGGACAGGGCAATGAAAAACTGTTTTTT
NA	TRBV7-2	15	NA	TRBJ2-7	CASSLQGKSSYEQYF	TGTGCCAGCAGCCTGCAGGGGAAATCTAGCTACGAGCAGTACTTC
few	TRBV27	13	NA	TRBJ1-6	CASSFGPVSPLHF	TGTGCCAGCAGTTTCGGGCCAGTTTCACCCCTCCACTTT
many	TRBV5-1	13	TRBD2	TRBJ2-5	CASSFAGEETQYF	TGCGCCAGCAGCTTTGCGGGGGAAGAGACCCAGTACTTC
many	TRBV12-3/TRBV12-4	15	TRBD2	TRBJ2-1	CASSLRTSGYNEQFF	TGTGCCAGCAGTTTACGGACTAGCGGGTACAATGAGCAGTTCTTC
few	TRBV11-2	16	TRBD1	TRBJ1-2	CASSRSGQGLRYGYTF	TGTGCCAGCAGCCGCTCCGGACAGGGTTTGCGCTATGGCTACACCTTC
few	TRBV6-6	13	NA	TRBJ1-2	CASILDGAYGYTF	NA
few	TRBV18	12	NA	TRBJ1-1	CASSPTWDEAFF	TGTGCCAGCTCACCGACTTGGGATGAAGCTTTCTTT
NA	TRBV5-1	14	NA	TRBJ2-2	CASSLELTTGELFF	TGCGCCAGCAGCTTGGAATTAACCACCGGGGAGCTGTTTTTT
NA	TRBV30	16	NA	TRBJ2-7	CAYAASRQRPSYEQYF	TGTGCCTACGCGGCTAGCCGACAGAGACCATCCTACGAGCAGTACTTC
NA	TRBV6-5	14	TRBD1	TRBJ2-3	CASSADRATDTQYF	TGTGCCAGCAGTGCGGACAGGGCCACAGATACGCAGTATTTT
few	TRBV9	15	NA	TRBJ2-3	CASSEGTPSTDTQYF	TGTGCCAGCAGCGAGGGGACTCCTAGCACAGATACGCAGTATTTT
NA	TRBV2	12	TRBD1	TRBJ1-2	CASSEQGAGYTF	TGTGCCAGCAGTGAACAGGGGGCCGGCTACACCTTC
NA	TRBV10-3	18	NA	TRBJ2-1	CAIGQGEGGTSAYNEQFF	TGTGCCATCGGCCAAGGGGAAGGGGGGACCAGTGCCTACAATGAGCAGTTCTTC
many	TRBV4-3	15	NA	TRBJ1-4	CASSHAQNSNEKLFF	TGCGCCAGCAGCCACGCACAGAACAGTAATGAAAAACTGTTTTTT
NA	TRBV7-2	17	TRBD1	TRBJ2-2	CASSIAGTAVDTGELFF	TGTGCCAGCAGCATAGCCGGGACAGCCGTGGACACCGGGGAGCTGTTTTTT
NA	TRBV5-6	14	NA	TRBJ2-7	CASSLEKGSYEQYF	TGTGCCAGCAGCTTGGAAAAAGGGTCCTACGAGCAGTACTTC
few	TRBV5-5	15	NA	TRBJ1-6	CASTTDRLHNSPLHF	TGTGCCAGCACCACGGACAGACTTCATAATTCACCCCTCCACTTT
few	TRBV4-2	15	NA	TRBJ1-1	CASSQDPTGIAEAFF	TGTGCCAGCAGCCAAGATCCCACGGGCATTGCTGAAGCTTTCTTT
few	TRBV12-3/TRBV12-4	14	NA	TRBJ1-5	CASRPQDSNQPQHF	TGTGCCAGCAGACCACAGGATAGCAATCAGCCCCAGCATTTT